A single sample is the source of the 21 T cell receptor beta chains below, sequenced in a study of T cells in Graves' hyperthyroidism and ophthalmopathy. Regions amplified from RNA transcripts were the TCR beta CDR3 regions. The HTBI primer set drove a first-round RT-PCR of the TCR CDR3. TCRdb called the multiplex PCR reads again in MiXCR, with one record for every CDR3 protein. In the table there are about 210,000 distinct CDR3 sequences, 17% of which are singletons. Sequencing was performed on blood. These receptor sequences come from a man in his forties or fifties with Graves' hyperthyroidism.

A note on this clonotype: One base away lies a much larger clone, so this may be a sequencing read error. V is TRBV6-1 and J is TRBJ2-1, with D uncertain. This CDR3 is 14 amino acids long. Germline assignment: CDR1 MNHNS and CDR2 SASEGT. Trimming took off 3 bases at V and 6 bases at J, with 12 bases between the two ends. The CDR3 DNA reads as TGTGCCAGCAGTGATGCTAGTTGGGGCAATGAGCAGTTCTTC. Translation: CASSDASWGNEQFF.

This clonotype has a count of ten or more. The CDR3, as DNA: TGTGCCAGCAGTTTACTAACGAACACTGAAGCTTTCTTT. It codes for CASSLLTNTEAFF. J is TRBJ1-1 and V is TRBV12-3 or TRBV12-4, with unresolved D. The V end lost 2 bases, the J end lost 1 base, and 5 bases lay between the germline ends. The CDR3 runs to 13 residues.

This chain uses TRBV7-9 with TRBJ1-1; possibly TRBD1 for D (5 bases). V lost 5 bases, J lost 1 base, and 17 bases lay in between. Per germline, CDR1 SEHNR and CDR2 FQNEAQ (reference sequence). The CDR3 extends over 16 amino acids. CDR3 loop: CASSPVRGQGNTEAFF. For the CDR3, the DNA is TGTGCCAGCAGCCCGGTCCGGGGCCAAGGGAACACTGAAGCTTTCTTT.

The table lists this clonotype with many counts. The rearrangement uses TRBV7-3 and TRBJ2-3; the D gene could be TRBD1 or TRBD2 (5 bases each). Trimming left V 8 bases short and J 3 bases short, with 18 bases between. The germline CDR1 and CDR2 sequences are SGHTA and FQGTGA. This CDR3 comprises 15 residues. This CDR3 reads CASSRGAEVTDTQYF. The CDR3 DNA reads TGTGCCAGCTCTCGGGGCGCCGAGGTGACAGATACGCAGTATTTT.

In its sample, this clonotype was seen many times. The genes are TRBV2 and TRBJ2-3; no firm D call. V lost 5 bases and J 3 bases, leaving 6 bases between the germline ends. This CDR3 has 12 residues. The germline CDR1 and CDR2 sequences are SNHLY and FYNNEI. CDR3 protein: CASSPTTDTQYF. CDR3 sequence (DNA): TGTGCCAGCAGTCCGACTACAGATACGCAGTATTTT.

This clonotype was detected a few times. The chain links TRBV6-5 to TRBJ1-1, with D unresolved. The germline V and J ends were trimmed by 6 bases and 0 bases, with 5 bases remaining between them. CDR3 length equals 12 residues. CDR1 is MNHEY, CDR2 SVGAGI, per germline. This CDR3 is CASRTVNTEAFF. As DNA, the CDR3 is TGTGCCAGCAGGACCGTGAACACTGAAGCTTTCTTT.

The chain carries TRBV3-1 and TRBJ2-7, with TRBD1 as a possible D gene (5 bases). V lost 6 bases to trimming and J lost 5 bases, with 14 bases between them. The CDR3 is made up of 13 amino acids. In germline, CDR1 is LGHDT, CDR2 YNNKEL (reference sequence). In DNA, the CDR3 is TGTGCCAGCAGTTATTTCAGGGCCCACGAGCAGTACTTC. Amino acids: CASSYFRAHEQYF.

This clonotype was counted many times. Mismatch with germline at one junction end may stem from a read error. This chain uses TRBV15 with TRBJ1-1, with 11 positions matching TRBD1. The germline V gene has CDR1 LNHNV and CDR2 YYDKDF (reference sequence). The CDR3 is made up of 15 amino acids. The CDR3 DNA follows: TGTGCCACCAGCAGGGACAGGGGGCGGAACGCTGAAGCTTTCTTT. Translation: CATSRDRGRNAEAFF.

This clonotype appeared a few times. This sequence joins TRBV7-9 and TRBJ2-7, with 9 bases lining up with TRBD1. The CDR3 sequence is 14 residues long. V was clipped by 5 bases and J by 5 bases; unmatched bases: 7. Germline CDR1 and CDR2: SEHNR and FQNEAQ (reference sequence). CDR3 in DNA: TGTGCCAGCAGCCAAGGACAGGGGAGGGACGAGCAGTACTTC. Protein product: CASSQGQGRDEQYF.

This chain uses TRBV7-8 with TRBJ2-3, with 7 bases identical to TRBD2. In germline, CDR1 is SGHVS, CDR2 FQNEAQ. The CDR3 loop spans 13 amino acids. Trimming at V came to 5 bases and at J to 7 bases, leaving 6 bases not matched to a gene. The CDR3 protein is CASSPRLANTQYF. The CDR3 nucleotides are TGTGCCAGCAGCCCTCGACTAGCTAATACGCAGTATTTT.

This clonotype was picked up many times. The J gene is TRBJ2-1, the V gene TRBV12-3 or TRBV12-4; D unresolved. The ends were cut back, 6 bases at V and 13 bases at J, with 22 bases in the middle. The CDR3 has 14 amino acids. For the CDR3, the DNA is TGTGCCAGCAGCCCCGACCTCGAAAGGGTCGCACAGTTCTTC. Amino acids: CASSPDLERVAQFF.

This clonotype was counted many times. This sequence joins TRBV7-2 and TRBJ2-1; the match to TRBD1 covers 7 bases. Germline CDR1 is SGHTA and CDR2 is FQGNSA. Unmatched junction bases numbered 3, after V lost 5 bases and J lost 5 bases. This CDR3 has 13 amino acids. CDR3 residues: CASSEGQNNEQFF. The CDR3 DNA reads TGTGCCAGCAGCGAGGGACAGAACAATGAGCAGTTCTTC.

With respect to this clonotype: A read error may explain this, as a much larger clone is one base away. This chain connects TRBV27 to TRBJ2-3; 7 bases are a match to TRBD1. The assigned J gene may be wrong: the sequence end matches TRBJ1-5 better. This CDR3 has 16 amino acids. Germline V CDR1 and CDR2: MNHEY, SMNVEV (reference sequence). This CDR3 reads CASSLSRGQSTDTQHF. CDR3 DNA sequence: TGTGCCAGCAGTTTATCTAGGGGACAGAGCACAGATACGCAGCATTTT.

The V and J genes are TRBV18 and TRBJ1-3; D is uncertain. V lost 6 bases and J lost 0, with 9 bases in between. Looked up from germline, CDR1 is KGHSH and CDR2 is LQKENI. The CDR3 has 14 amino acids. In DNA, the CDR3 is TGTGCCAGCTCCCCTAATTCCTCTGGAAACACCATATATTTT. Protein product: CASSPNSSGNTIYF.

This clonotype showed up many times. This chain joins TRBV20-1 and TRBJ2-1; TRBD2 aligns across 11 bases. Germline assignment: CDR1 DFQATT and CDR2 SNEGSKA (reference sequence). After removal of 0 bases from V and 12 bases from J, the junction contained 13 bases not matched to a gene. This CDR3 region has 16 residues. The CDR3 reads CSARDQLAGAWGRQFF. CDR3 sequence (DNA): TGCAGTGCTAGAGATCAACTAGCGGGAGCATGGGGGCGGCAGTTCTTC.

This clonotype has just a few counts. The rearrangement uses TRBV5-8 and TRBJ2-5; D is possibly TRBD1 (5 bases). V lost 1 base and J lost 1, with 8 bases in between. This CDR3 is built from 14 residues. Germline V gene sequence: CDR1 SGHTS, CDR2 YDEGEE. The CDR3 loop is CASSLHRPQETQYF. The CDR3 DNA follows: TGTGCCAGCAGCTTGCACAGGCCCCAAGAGACCCAGTACTTC.

Ten or more counts support this clonotype. The rearrangement uses TRBV30 and TRBJ2-1; no definite D call. The germline gives CDR1 GTSNPN, CDR2 SVGIG (reference sequence). V lost 1 base and J lost 7, with 5 bases in between. The CDR3 contains 11 residues. For the CDR3, the DNA is TGTGCCTGGAGTGCCAATAATGAGCAGTTCTTC. It translates to CAWSANNEQFF.

In its sample, this clonotype was seen many times. This chain links TRBV20-1 with TRBJ2-7; 13 nucleotides line up with TRBD2. V was clipped by 4 bases and J by 5 bases; unmatched bases: 5. Germline CDR1 is DFQATT and CDR2 is SNEGSKA (reference sequence). This CDR3 has 14 amino acids. CDR3 protein: CSAILAGGPNEQYF. In DNA, the CDR3 is TGCAGTGCTATACTAGCGGGAGGGCCCAACGAGCAGTACTTC.

This clonotype came up a few times. The V gene is TRBV20-1, the J gene TRBJ2-7; D ambiguous. The CDR3 has 14 amino acids. In germline, CDR1 is DFQATT, CDR2 SNEGSKA (reference sequence). V lost 2 bases, J lost 2 bases, and 13 bases lay in between. The CDR3 spells CSARQYLITYEQYF. In DNA, the CDR3 is TGCAGTGCTAGACAGTATTTGATCACCTACGAGCAGTACTTC.

The chain joins TRBV27 to TRBJ2-5; 12 nucleotides line up with TRBD2. CDR1 is MNHEY, CDR2 SMNVEV, per germline (reference sequence). The CDR3 extends over 15 amino acids. V dropped 5 bases and J dropped 4; count of bases not matched to a gene: 5. The CDR3 DNA reads as TGTGCCAGCAGTCCCCTGACTAGCGGGAGAGAGACCCAGTACTTC. Protein product: CASSPLTSGRETQYF.

This clonotype was detected only a few times. The chain links TRBV19 to TRBJ1-2; D is unresolved. Looked up from germline, CDR1 is LNHDA and CDR2 is SQIVND (reference sequence). The CDR3 spans 16 residues. V lost 6 bases to trimming and J lost 4 bases, with 21 bases between them. The CDR3: CASRPSKGLWIYGYTF. Written as DNA, the CDR3 is TGTGCCAGTAGACCGAGTAAAGGGCTTTGGATCTATGGCTACACCTTC.